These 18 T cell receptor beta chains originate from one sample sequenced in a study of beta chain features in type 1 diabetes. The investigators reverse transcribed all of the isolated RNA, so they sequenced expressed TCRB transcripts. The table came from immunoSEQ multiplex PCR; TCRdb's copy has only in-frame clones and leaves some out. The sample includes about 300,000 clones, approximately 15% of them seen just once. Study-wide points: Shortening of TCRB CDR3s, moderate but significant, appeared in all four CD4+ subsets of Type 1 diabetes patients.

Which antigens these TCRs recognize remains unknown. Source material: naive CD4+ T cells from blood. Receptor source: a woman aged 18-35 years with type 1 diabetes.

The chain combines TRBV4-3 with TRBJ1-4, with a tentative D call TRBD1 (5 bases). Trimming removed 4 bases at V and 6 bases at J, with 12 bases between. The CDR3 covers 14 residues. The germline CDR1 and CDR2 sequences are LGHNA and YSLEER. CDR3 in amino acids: CASSPRAGDEKLFF. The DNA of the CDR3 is TGCGCCAGCAGCCCCAGGGCCGGTGATGAAAAACTGTTTTTT.

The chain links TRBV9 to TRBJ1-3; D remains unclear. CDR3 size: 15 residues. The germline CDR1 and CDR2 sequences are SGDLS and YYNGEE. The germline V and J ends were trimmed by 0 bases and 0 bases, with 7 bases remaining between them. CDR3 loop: CASSVAGFSGNTIYF. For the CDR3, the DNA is TGTGCCAGCAGCGTAGCGGGGTTCTCTGGAAACACCATATATTTT.

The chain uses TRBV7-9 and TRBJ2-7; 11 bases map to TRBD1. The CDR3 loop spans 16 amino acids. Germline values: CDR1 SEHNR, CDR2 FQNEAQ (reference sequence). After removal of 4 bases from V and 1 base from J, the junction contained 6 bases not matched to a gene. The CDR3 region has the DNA TGTGCCAGCAGCTCTGGACAGGGGGCTTTATCCTACGAGCAGTACGTC. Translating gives CASSSGQGALSYEQYV.

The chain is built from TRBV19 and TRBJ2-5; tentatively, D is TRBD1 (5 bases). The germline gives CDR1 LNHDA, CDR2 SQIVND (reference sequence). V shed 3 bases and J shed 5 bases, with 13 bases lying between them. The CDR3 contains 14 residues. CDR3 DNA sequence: TGTGCCAGTAGTATCCCCGCCAGGGCTGAGACCCAGTACTTC. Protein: CASSIPARAETQYF.

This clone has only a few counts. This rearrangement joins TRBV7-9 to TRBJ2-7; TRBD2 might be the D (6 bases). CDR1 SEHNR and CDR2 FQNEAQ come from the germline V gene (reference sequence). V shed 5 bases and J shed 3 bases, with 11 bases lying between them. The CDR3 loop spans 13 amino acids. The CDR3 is CASSPSGDYEQYV. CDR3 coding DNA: TGTGCCAGCAGCCCGTCGGGGGACTACGAGCAGTACGTC.

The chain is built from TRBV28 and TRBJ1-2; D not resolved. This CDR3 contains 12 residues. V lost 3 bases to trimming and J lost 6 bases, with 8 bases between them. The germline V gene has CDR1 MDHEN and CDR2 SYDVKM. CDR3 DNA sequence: TGTGCCAGCAGTTTGCGGAGAGATGGCTACACCTTC. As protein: CASSLRRDGYTF.

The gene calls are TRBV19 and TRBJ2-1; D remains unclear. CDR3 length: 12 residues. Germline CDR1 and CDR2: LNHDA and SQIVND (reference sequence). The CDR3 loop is CVNPRPYNEQFF. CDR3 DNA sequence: TGTGTCAACCCGAGGCCTTACAATGAGCAGTTCTTC.

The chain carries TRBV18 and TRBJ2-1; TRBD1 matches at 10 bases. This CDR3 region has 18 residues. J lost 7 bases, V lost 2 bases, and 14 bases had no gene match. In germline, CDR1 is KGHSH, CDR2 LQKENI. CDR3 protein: CASSPRIPIGTGENEQFF. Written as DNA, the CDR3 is TGTGCCAGCTCACCAAGGATTCCCATCGGGACAGGGGAGAATGAGCAGTTCTTC.

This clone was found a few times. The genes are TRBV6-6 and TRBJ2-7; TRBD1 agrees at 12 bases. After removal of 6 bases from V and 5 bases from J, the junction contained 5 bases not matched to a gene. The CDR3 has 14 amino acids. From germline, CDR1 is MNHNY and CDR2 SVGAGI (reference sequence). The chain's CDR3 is CASRGQGARNEQYF. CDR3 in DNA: TGTGCCAGCAGGGGACAGGGGGCGCGGAACGAGCAGTACTTC.

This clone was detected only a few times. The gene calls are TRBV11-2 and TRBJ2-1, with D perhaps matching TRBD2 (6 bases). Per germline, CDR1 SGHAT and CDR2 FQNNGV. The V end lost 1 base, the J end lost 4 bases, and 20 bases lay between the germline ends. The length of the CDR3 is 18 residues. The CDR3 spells CASSLGAAGSGSYNEQFF. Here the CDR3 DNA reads TGTGCCAGCAGCTTAGGTGCGGCGGGAAGCGGGTCGTACAATGAGCAGTTCTTC.

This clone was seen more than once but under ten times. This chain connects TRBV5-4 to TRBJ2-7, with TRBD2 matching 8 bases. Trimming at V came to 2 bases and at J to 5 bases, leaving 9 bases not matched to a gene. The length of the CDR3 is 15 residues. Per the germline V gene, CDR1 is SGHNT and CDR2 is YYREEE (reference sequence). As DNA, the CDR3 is TGTGCCAGCAGCTTCTTTCAGCGGGAGATCAACGAGCAGTACTTC. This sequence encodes CASSFFQREINEQYF.

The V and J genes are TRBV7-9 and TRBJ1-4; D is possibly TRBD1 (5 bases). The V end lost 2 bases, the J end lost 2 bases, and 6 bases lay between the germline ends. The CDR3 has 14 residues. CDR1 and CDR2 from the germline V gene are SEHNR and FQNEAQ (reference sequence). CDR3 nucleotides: TGTGCCAGCAGCTTACCAGGGACTAATGAAAAACTGTTTTTT. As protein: CASSLPGTNEKLFF.

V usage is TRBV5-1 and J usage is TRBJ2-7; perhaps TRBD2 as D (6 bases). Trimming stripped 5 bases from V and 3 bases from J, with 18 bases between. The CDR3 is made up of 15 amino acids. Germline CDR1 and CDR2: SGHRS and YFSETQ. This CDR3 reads CASSFITGTDYEQYF. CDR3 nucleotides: TGCGCCAGCAGTTTCATCACCGGGACTGACTACGAGCAGTACTTC. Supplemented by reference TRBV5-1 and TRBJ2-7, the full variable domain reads KAGVTQTPRYLIKTRGQQVTLSCSPISGHRSVSWYQQTPGQGLQFLFEYFSETQRNKGNFPGRFSGRQFSNSRSEMNVSTLELGDSALYLCASSFITGTDYEQYFGPGTRLTVT.

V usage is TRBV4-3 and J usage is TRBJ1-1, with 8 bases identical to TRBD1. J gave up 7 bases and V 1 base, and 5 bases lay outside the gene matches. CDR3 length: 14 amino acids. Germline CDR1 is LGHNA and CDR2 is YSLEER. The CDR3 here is CASSQVDRGSEAFF. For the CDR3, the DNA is TGCGCCAGCAGCCAAGTCGACAGGGGAAGTGAAGCTTTCTTT.

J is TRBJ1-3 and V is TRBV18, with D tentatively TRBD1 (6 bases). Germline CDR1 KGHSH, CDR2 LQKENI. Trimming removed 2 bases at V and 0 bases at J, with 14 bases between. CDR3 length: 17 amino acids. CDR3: CASSPLEPGASGNTIYF. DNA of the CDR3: TGTGCCAGCTCACCATTGGAACCAGGGGCCTCTGGAAACACCATATATTTT.

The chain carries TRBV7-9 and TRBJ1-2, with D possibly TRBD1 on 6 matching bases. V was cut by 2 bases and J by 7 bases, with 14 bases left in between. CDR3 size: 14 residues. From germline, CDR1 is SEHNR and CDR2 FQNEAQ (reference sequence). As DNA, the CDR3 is TGTGCCAGCAGCTTACTCCAGGGGACGGGTGGCTACACCTTC. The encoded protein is CASSLLQGTGGYTF. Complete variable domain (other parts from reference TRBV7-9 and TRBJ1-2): DTGVSQNPRHKITKRGQNVTFRCDPISEHNRLYWYRQTLGQGPEFLTYFQNEAQLEKSRLLSDRFSAERPKGSFSTLEIQRTEQGDSAMYLCASSLLQGTGGYTFGSGTRLTVV.

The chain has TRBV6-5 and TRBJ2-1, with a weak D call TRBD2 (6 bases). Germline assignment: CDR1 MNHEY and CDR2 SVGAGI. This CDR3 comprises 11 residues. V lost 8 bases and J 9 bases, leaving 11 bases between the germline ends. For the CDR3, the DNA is TGTGCCAGCCGAGGGGAGGTTGAGCAGTTCTTC. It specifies CASRGEVEQFF.

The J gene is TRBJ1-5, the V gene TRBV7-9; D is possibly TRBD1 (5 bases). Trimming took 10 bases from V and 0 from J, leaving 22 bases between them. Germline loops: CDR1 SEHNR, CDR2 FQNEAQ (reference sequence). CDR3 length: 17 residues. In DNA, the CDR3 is TGTGCCATCGGTGGGGACTTCATGGAAGGTAGCAATCAGCCCCAGCATTTT. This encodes CAIGGDFMEGSNQPQHF.